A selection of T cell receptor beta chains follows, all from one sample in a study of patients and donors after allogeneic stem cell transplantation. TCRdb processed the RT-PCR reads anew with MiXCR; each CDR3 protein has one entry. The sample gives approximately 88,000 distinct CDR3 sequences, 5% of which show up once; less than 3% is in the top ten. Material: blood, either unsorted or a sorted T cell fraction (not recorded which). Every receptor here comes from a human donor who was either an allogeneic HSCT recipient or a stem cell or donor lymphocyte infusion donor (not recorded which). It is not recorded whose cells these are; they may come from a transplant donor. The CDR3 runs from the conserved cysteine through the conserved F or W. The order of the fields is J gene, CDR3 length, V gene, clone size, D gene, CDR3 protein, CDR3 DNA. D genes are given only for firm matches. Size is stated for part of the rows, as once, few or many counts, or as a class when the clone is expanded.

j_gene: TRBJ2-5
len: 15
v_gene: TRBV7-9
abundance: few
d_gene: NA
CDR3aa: CASSSHRTTQETQYF
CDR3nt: TGTGCCAGCAGCTCCCATCGGACAACCCAAGAGACCCAGTACTTC

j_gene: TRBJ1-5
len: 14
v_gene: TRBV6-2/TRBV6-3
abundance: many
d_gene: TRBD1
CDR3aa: CVTTGTGGNQPQHF
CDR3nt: TGTGTTACTACCGGAACAGGGGGAAATCAGCCCCAGCATTTT

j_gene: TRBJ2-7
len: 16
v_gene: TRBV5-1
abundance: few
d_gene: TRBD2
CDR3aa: CASSLSIGGAAYEQYF
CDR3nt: TGCGCCAGCAGCCTTTCGATCGGGGGGGCCGCCTACGAGCAGTACTTC

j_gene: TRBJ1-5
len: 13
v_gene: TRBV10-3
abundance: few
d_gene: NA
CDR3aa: CAIAESSNQPQHF
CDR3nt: TGTGCCATCGCCGAAAGTAGCAATCAGCCCCAGCATTTT

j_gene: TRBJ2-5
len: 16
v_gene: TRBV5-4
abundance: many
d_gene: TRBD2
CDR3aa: CASSYGLAQTGETQYF
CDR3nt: TGTGCCAGCAGCTACGGACTAGCCCAGACGGGAGAGACCCAGTACTTC

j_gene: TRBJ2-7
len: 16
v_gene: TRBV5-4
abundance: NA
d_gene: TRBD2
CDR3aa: CASSLDFGGGRYEQYF
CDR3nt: TGTGCCAGCAGCTTGGATTTTGGGGGAGGGCGGTACGAGCAGTACTTC

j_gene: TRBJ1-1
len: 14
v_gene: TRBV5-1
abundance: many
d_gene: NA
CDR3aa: CASSLATGSSEAFF
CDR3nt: TGCGCCAGCAGCTTGGCTACAGGGTCATCTGAAGCTTTCTTT

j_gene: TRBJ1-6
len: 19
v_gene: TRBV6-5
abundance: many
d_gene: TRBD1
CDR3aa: CASSYLGTGESSYNSPLHF
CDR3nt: TGTGCCAGCAGTTACCTTGGGACAGGAGAGAGCTCCTATAATTCACCCCTCCACTTT

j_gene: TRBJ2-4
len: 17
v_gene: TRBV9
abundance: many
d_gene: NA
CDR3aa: CASSVAPGAEAKNIQYF
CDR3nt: TGTGCCAGCAGCGTAGCTCCCGGGGCTGAAGCCAAAAACATTCAGTACTTC

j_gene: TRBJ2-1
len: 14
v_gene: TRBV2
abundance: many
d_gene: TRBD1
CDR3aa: CASEKGTDYNEQFF
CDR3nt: TGTGCCAGCGAGAAGGGGACAGACTACAATGAGCAGTTCTTC

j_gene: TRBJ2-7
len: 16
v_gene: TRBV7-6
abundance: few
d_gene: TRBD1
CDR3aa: CASSLGPQGETDEQYF
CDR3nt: TGTGCCAGCAGCTTAGGCCCACAGGGGGAGACGGACGAGCAGTACTTC

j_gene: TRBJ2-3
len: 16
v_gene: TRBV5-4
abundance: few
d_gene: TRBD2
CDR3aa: CASSGRLAGGQDTQYF
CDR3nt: TGTGCCAGCAGCGGCCGGCTAGCGGGGGGCCAAGATACGCAGTATTTT

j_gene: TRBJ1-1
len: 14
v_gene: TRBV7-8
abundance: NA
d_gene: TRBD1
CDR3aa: CASSPRTGMGEAFF
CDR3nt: TGTGCCAGCAGCCCCCGGACAGGGATGGGTGAAGCTTTCTTT

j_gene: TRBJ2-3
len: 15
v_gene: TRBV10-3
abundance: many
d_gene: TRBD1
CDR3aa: CAISADRSGESTQYF
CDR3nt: TGTGCCATCAGTGCGGACAGGTCTGGTGAGTCTACGCAGTATTTT

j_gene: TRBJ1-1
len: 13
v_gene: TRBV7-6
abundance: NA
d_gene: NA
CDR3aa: CASSLQLNTEAFF
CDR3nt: TGTGCCAGCAGCTTACAACTGAACACTGAAGCTTTCTTT

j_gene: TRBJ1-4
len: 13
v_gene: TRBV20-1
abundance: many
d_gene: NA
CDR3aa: CSASGEVNEKLFF
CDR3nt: TGCAGTGCTAGTGGGGAGGTTAATGAAAAACTGTTTTTT

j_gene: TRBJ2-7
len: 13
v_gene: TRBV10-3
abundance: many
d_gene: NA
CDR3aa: CAISVGLSYEQYF
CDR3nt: TGTGCCATCAGTGTAGGACTCTCCTACGAGCAGTACTTC

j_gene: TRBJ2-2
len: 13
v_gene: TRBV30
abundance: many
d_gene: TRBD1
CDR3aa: CAWAGGAAGELFF
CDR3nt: TGTGCCTGGGCAGGGGGCGCGGCCGGGGAGCTGTTTTTT

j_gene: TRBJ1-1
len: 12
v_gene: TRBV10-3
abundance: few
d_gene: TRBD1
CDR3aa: CAISGDREKAFF
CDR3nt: TGTGCCATCAGTGGGGACAGGGAAAAAGCTTTCTTT

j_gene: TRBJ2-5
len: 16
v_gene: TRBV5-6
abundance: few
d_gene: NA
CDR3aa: CASTFLLREPQETQYF
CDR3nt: TGTGCCAGCACCTTTCTACTCCGGGAACCCCAAGAGACCCAGTACTTC

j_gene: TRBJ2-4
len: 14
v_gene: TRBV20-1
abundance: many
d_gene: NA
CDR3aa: CSARVVGGKNIQYF
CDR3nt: TGCAGTGCTAGAGTGGTGGGGGGCAAAAACATTCAGTACTTC

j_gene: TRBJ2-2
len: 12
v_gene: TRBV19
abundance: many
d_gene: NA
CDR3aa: CASSRRPGELFF
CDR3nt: TGTGCCAGTAGTCGCCGCCCCGGGGAGCTGTTTTTT

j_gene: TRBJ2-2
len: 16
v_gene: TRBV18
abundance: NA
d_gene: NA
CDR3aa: CASSPRPGPDTGELFF
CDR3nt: TGTGCCAGCTCACCACGGCCGGGGCCAGACACCGGGGAGCTGTTTTTT

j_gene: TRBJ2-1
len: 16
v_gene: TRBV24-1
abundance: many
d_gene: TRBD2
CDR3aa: CATSDPLRGGYNEQFF
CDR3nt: TGTGCCACCAGTGACCCTTTGCGGGGGGGATACAATGAGCAGTTCTTC

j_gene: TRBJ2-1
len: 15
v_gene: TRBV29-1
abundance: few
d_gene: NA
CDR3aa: CSVVGGETTYNEQFF
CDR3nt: TGCAGCGTTGTGGGTGGAGAAACCACCTACAATGAGCAGTTCTTC

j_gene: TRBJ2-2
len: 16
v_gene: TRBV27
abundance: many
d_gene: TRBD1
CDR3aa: CASSFRDRGAVGELFF
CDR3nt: TGTGCCAGCAGTTTCCGGGACAGGGGTGCAGTCGGGGAGCTGTTTTTT

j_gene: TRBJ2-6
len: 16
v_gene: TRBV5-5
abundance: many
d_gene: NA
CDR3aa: CASSVRSGPGANVLTF
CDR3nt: TGTGCCAGCAGCGTAAGGTCGGGGCCTGGGGCCAACGTCCTGACTTTC

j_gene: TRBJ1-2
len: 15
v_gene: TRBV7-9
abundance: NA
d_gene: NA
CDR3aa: CASSLLSVEEGGYTF
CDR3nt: TGTGCCAGCAGCTTATTGTCCGTGGAGGAAGGTGGCTACACCTTC

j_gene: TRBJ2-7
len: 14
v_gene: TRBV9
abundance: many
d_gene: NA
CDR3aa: CASSVAAGAYEQYF
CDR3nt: TGTGCCAGCAGCGTAGCGGCAGGGGCGTACGAGCAGTACTTC

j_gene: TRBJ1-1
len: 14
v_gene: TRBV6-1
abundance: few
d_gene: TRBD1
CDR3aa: CASRETGLNTEAFF
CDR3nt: TGTGCCAGCAGAGAGACAGGGTTGAACACTGAAGCTTTCTTT

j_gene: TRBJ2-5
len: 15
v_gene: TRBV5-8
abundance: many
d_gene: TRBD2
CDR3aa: CASSPGLAGSETQYF
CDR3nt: TGTGCCAGCAGCCCGGGACTAGCGGGGTCAGAGACCCAGTACTTC

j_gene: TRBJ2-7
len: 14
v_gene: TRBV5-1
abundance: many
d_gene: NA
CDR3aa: CASSLALGPYEQYF
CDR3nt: TGCGCCAGCAGCTTGGCCCTGGGCCCCTACGAGCAGTACTTC

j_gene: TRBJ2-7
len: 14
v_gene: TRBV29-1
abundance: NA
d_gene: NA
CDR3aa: CSVAAQGKGYEQYF
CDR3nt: TGCAGCGTTGCGGCACAGGGAAAAGGCTACGAGCAGTACTTC

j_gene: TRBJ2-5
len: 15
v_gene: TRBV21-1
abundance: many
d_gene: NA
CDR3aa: CASSKSASGGKTQYF
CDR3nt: TGTGCCAGCAGCAAATCGGCTAGCGGGGGAAAGACCCAGTACTTC

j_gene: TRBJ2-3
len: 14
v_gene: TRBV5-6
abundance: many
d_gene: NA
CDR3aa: CASGGGVNTDTQYF
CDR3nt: TGTGCCAGCGGAGGAGGGGTCAACACAGATACGCAGTATTTT

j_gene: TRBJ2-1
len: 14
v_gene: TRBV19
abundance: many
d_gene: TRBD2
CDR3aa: CASSIGTSRSEQFF
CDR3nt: TGTGCCAGTAGTATCGGGACTAGCCGCAGTGAGCAGTTCTTC

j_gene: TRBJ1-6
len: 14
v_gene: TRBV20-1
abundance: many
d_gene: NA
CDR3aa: CSAIIRHTNSPLHF
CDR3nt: TGCAGTGCTATTATCCGACATACCAATTCACCCCTCCACTTT

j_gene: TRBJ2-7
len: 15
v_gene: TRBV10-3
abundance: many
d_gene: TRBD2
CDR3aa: CALRSQLAGGYEQYF
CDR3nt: TGTGCCCTTCGATCGCAACTAGCGGGAGGATACGAGCAGTACTTC

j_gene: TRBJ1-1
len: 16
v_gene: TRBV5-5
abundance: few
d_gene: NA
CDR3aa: CASSLGPGEWNTEAFF
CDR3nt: TGTGCCAGCAGCTTGGGTCCAGGGGAGTGGAACACTGAAGCTTTCTTT

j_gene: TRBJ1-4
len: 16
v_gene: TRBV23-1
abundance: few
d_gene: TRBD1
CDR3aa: CASSQVTGVNNEKLFF
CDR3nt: TGCGCCAGCAGTCAAGTGACAGGGGTTAATAATGAAAAACTGTTTTTT

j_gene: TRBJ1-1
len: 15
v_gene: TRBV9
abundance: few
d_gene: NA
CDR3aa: CASSARGGGGTEAFF
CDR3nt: TGTGCCAGCAGCGCCCGGGGGGGTGGTGGTACTGAAGCTTTCTTT

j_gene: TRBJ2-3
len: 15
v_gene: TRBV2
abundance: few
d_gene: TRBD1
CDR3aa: CASRKAGGALDTQYF
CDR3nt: TGTGCCAGCAGGAAAGCAGGGGGCGCTCTAGATACGCAGTATTTT